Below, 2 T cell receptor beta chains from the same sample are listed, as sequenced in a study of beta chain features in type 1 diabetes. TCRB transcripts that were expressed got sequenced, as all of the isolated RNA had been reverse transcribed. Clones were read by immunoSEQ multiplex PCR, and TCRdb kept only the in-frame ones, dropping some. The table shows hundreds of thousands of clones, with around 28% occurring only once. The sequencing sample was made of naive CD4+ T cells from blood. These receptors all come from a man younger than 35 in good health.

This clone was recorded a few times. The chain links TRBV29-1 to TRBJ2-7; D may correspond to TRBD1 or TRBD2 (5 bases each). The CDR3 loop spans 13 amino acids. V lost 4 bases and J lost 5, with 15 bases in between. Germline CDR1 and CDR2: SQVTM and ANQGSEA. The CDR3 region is CSVGRVLGHEQYF. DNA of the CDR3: TGCAGCGTTGGCCGGGTCCTGGGACACGAGCAGTACTTC.

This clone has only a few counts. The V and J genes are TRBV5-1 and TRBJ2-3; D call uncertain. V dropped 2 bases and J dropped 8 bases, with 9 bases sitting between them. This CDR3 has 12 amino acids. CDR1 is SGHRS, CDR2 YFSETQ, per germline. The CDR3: CASSFSGRTQYF. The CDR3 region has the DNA TGCGCCAGCAGCTTCTCCGGGCGTACGCAGTATTTT.